Each of the 13 T cell receptor beta chains below was sequenced from the same sample in a study of blood T cell repertoires in COVID-19 (dated by TCRdb to about 2020). To prepare the library, the immunoSEQ multiplex PCR assay was applied. TCRdb took over this immuneACCESS table, retaining in-frame rearrangements with V and J assigned. Such tables are incomplete; in checked studies, under half of the missing clones stem from an unresolved V gene, and the remainder is unexplained. In all, the sample holds about 180,000 clones, and more than 85% of those were seen once. The top ten clonotypes cover 1% to 1.5% of the sample. The sample comprised PBMCs or T cells enriched from blood (not recorded which). These receptors all come from a human donor with acute COVID-19. The donor label of this sample is uncertain.

The chain recombines TRBV5-6 with TRBJ1-1, with 9 positions matching TRBD1. The CDR3 extends over 16 amino acids. The V gene end was trimmed by 2 bases and the J gene end by 0 bases; junction bases not matched to a gene: 5. Per the germline V gene, CDR1 is SGHDT and CDR2 is YYEEEE. The CDR3 coding sequence is TGTGCCAGCAGCTTAGGCACAGGGGGCATGAACACTGAAGCTTTCTTT. This encodes CASSLGTGGMNTEAFF.

V is TRBV11-2 and J is TRBJ1-6; D gene unclear. CDR1 and CDR2 from the germline V gene are SGHAT and FQNNGV. V was trimmed by 0 bases and J by 5 bases, leaving 8 bases between them. The CDR3 loop spans 15 amino acids. CDR3 region: CASSLDSLDNSPLHF. Written as DNA, the CDR3 is TGTGCCAGCAGCTTAGACTCCCTTGATAATTCACCCCTCCACTTT.

This sequence joins TRBV29-1 and TRBJ2-7; D is perhaps TRBD2 (6 bases). From germline, CDR1 is SQVTM and CDR2 ANQGSEA. The V and J ends lost 3 bases and 5 bases respectively, with 23 bases between them. The CDR3 totals 16 residues. CDR3 bases: TGCAGCGTTGACGGGGCTGTTGGAGGGGCGGAGAACGAGCAGTACTTC. The encoded protein is CSVDGAVGGAENEQYF.

The J gene is TRBJ1-1, the V gene TRBV7-3; D may be TRBD1 (5 bases). The CDR3 consists of 16 residues. The germline V gene encodes CDR1 SGHTA and CDR2 FQGTGA. Trimming took off 5 bases at V and 0 bases at J, with 16 bases between the two ends. In nucleotides, the CDR3 is TGTGCCAGCAGCCCACACCAGGGAAACCTGAACACTGAAGCTTTCTTT. Amino acid sequence: CASSPHQGNLNTEAFF. The whole variable domain, filled in from reference TRBV7-3 and TRBJ1-1, reads GAGVSQTPSNKVTEKGKYVELRCDPISGHTALYWYRQSLGQGPEFLIYFQGTGAADDSGLPNDRFFAVRPEGSVSTLKIQRTERGDSAVYLCASSPHQGNLNTEAFFGQGTRLTVV.

The chain has TRBV9 and TRBJ1-1; tentatively, D is TRBD1 (6 bases). The CDR3 extends over 15 amino acids. V was cut by 4 bases and J by 2 bases, with 15 bases left in between. Germline values: CDR1 SGDLS, CDR2 YYNGEE. CDR3: CASSPGGAYNTEAFF. The CDR3 nucleotides read TGTGCCAGCAGCCCGGGGGGGGCTTACAACACTGAAGCTTTCTTT.

The chain uses TRBV2 and TRBJ2-7; TRBD2 matches at 9 bases. Germline CDR1 is SNHLY and CDR2 is FYNNEI. There are 14 residues in the CDR3. The trim removed 3 bases at V and 10 bases at J, leaving 10 bases unmatched. Written as DNA, the CDR3 is TGTGCCAGCAGTGATGCGCTAGCGGGGAGCTCTCAGTACTTC. This codes for CASSDALAGSSQYF.

The sample holds one count of this clone. The chain couples TRBV11-2 to TRBJ2-1; 7 nucleotides line up with TRBD2. The CDR3 runs 13 residues. Germline values: CDR1 SGHAT, CDR2 FQNNGV. V lost 6 bases to trimming and J lost 8 bases; unmatched junction nucleotides: 7. The chain's CDR3 is CASRLLAFDEQFF. The CDR3 coding sequence is TGTGCCAGCAGGTTACTAGCGTTCGATGAGCAGTTCTTC.

This chain connects TRBV6-5 to TRBJ2-1; possible D gene TRBD2, 5 bases. The CDR3 is made up of 15 amino acids. The germline CDR1 and CDR2 sequences are MNHEY and SVGAGI. Trimming shortened V by 6 bases and J by 8 bases, and 20 bases separated the two germline ends. The CDR3 bases are TGTGCCAGCAGCCTCGGTAATTGGGGAGTTGATGAGCAGTTCTTC. Translation: CASSLGNWGVDEQFF.

The chain carries TRBV6-1 and TRBJ2-3; 8 nucleotides align to TRBD2. CDR1 is MNHNS, CDR2 SASEGT, per germline. This CDR3 spans 16 amino acids. Trimming removed 2 bases from V and 0 bases from J; junction bases left unmatched: 4. The CDR3 coding sequence is TGTGCCAGCAGTGAACGAATAGCGGGGAGCACAGATACGCAGTATTTT. This sequence encodes CASSERIAGSTDTQYF.

The DNA of the CDR3 is TGTGCCAGCAGCTTAGCGACGGGGTACCAAGAGACCCAGTACTTC. It translates to CASSLATGYQETQYF. This chain uses TRBV11-2 with TRBJ2-5, with D perhaps TRBD2 (5 bases). Germline V gene data show CDR1 as SGHAT and CDR2 as FQNNGV. The CDR3 covers 15 residues. V was cut by 1 base and J by 0 bases, with 9 bases left in between.

The chain has TRBV28 and TRBJ1-1; TRBD1 might be the D (5 bases). This CDR3 has 14 residues. Germline V gives CDR1 MDHEN, CDR2 SYDVKM. Trimming took off 4 bases at V and 1 base at J, with 10 bases between the two ends. For the CDR3, the DNA is TGTGCCAGCAGTTCATTTCAGGGGAACACTGAAGCTTTCTTT. Its translation is CASSSFQGNTEAFF.

V gene TRBV2 combines with J gene TRBJ1-2; 7 nucleotides align to TRBD1. The ends lost 7 bases at V and 7 bases at J; junction bases unmatched: 9. The germline CDR1 and CDR2 sequences are SNHLY and FYNNEI. This CDR3 contains 13 residues. CDR3 bases: TGTGCCAGCACAACCTCGACAGGGCTTGGCTACACCTTC. It codes for CASTTSTGLGYTF.

This chain connects TRBV4-2 to TRBJ2-3; D is possibly TRBD2 (7 bases). The CDR3 has 17 residues. The V gene lost 3 bases and the J gene lost 1 base, with 17 bases spanning the gap. CDR1 and CDR2 from the germline V gene are LGHNA and YNFKEQ. The CDR3 sequence is CASSQGGGAGGTDTQYF. The CDR3, as DNA: TGTGCCAGCAGCCAGGGGGGCGGCGCGGGAGGCACAGATACGCAGTATTTT.